This T cell receptor (beta chain) was sequenced for a study of cytomegalovirus exposure and HLA in healthy donors. PCR involved 60 Vbeta and 13 Jbeta primers. The protocol was immunoSEQ multiplex PCR, while the TCRdb copy is restricted to in-frame clones and leaves out a portion. The data contain 150,000 to 200,000 clones, about four fifths of them singletons. The CDR3 spans 15 residues. V shed 2 bases, J shed 4 bases, and the junction held 7 bases outside the gene matches. The germline V gene encodes CDR1 SEHNR and CDR2 FQNEAQ (reference sequence). Study observations and caveats: Among TCR beta chains, those listed as cytomegalovirus-associated numbered some 160.

A note on this clone: Its antigen is not identified.

The source is a girl aged 10-17 years in good health and CMV-seropositive. The rearrangement uses TRBV7-9 and TRBJ2-5; 7 bases fit TRBD2. Input material: PBMCs. CDR3 in amino acids: CASSLSLRGSETQYF. The CDR3 DNA reads as TGTGCCAGCAGCTTAAGTTTGCGGGGGTCAGAGACCCAGTACTTC.